This entry is about one TCR beta chain. Its matching antigen is unknown. The sample is drawn from a study of blood T cells in healthy people across ages. Notes on the study in general: Higher naive T cell percentage went strongly together with higher TCR beta diversity.

Next came a second PCR, run for roughly 7 to 12 cycles, which used a sample-barcoded 5' primer along with a J-beta primer mix. MiXCR was run by TCRdb on the 5' RACE reads, yielding one entry per CDR3 protein. The data show over 600,000 distinct CDR3 sequences, about 42% seen once. The junction had 6 bases not matched to a gene; V was cut back by 5 bases and J by 3 bases. The germline gives CDR1 SGHAT, CDR2 FQDESV (reference sequence). The CDR3 is made up of 16 amino acids. V usage is TRBV11-1 and J usage is TRBJ2-2; 10 bases agree with TRBD2. The specimen was blood. The clonotype originates from a man aged 80 or over in good health. Here the CDR3 reads CASSKSSGSYTGELFF. CDR3 sequence (DNA): TGTGCCAGCAGCAAGTCTAGCGGGAGTTACACCGGGGAGCTGTTTTTT.